The 24 T cell receptor beta chains below all came from one sample that was sequenced in a study of preoperative IRX-2 immunotherapy in early breast cancer. The treatment denotes: preoperative locoregional IRX-2 cytokine immunotherapy. Libraries were prepared by immunoSEQ multiplex PCR; TCRdb keeps only in-frame clonotypes and omits some of them. The data hold about 33,000 clones, with around 92% observed a single time. Sequences were derived from tumor tissue, sampled after IRX-2 immunotherapy. The receptors were gathered from a human donor with breast cancer.

The chain is built from TRBV28 and TRBJ1-1, with D perhaps matching TRBD1 (6 bases). Germline V gene data show CDR1 as MDHEN and CDR2 as SYDVKM. The length of the CDR3 is 17 residues. Between the trimmed V and J ends, which lost 6 bases and 1 base, there was a span of 21 bases. The CDR3 is CASRTTGRFHSNTEAFF. For the CDR3, the DNA is TGTGCCAGCAGGACGACAGGTCGATTTCACTCGAACACTGAAGCTTTCTTT. Based on the CDR3 plus reference TRBV28 and TRBJ1-1, the full variable domain is DVKVTQSSRYLVKRTGEKVFLECVQDMDHENMFWYRQDPGLGLRLIYFSYDVKMKEKGDIPEGYSVSREKKERFSLILESASTNQTSMYLCASRTTGRFHSNTEAFFGQGTRLTVV.

This rearrangement joins TRBV15 to TRBJ1-6, with 7 bases lining up with TRBD1. Germline V gene lookup returns CDR1 LNHNV and CDR2 YYDKDF (reference sequence). This CDR3 has 17 amino acids. With V trimmed by 0 bases and J by 13 bases, 15 bases remained unmatched. CDR3 protein: CATSRDYTGVSGFPLHF. The CDR3 DNA reads TGTGCCACCAGCAGAGATTATACAGGGGTGTCAGGGTTCCCCCTCCACTTT.

The V gene is TRBV15, the J gene TRBJ1-5; no firm D call. Trimming left V 0 bases short and J 6 bases short, with 15 bases between. The CDR3 runs to 16 residues. Per germline, CDR1 LNHNV and CDR2 YYDKDF (reference sequence). The CDR3, as DNA: TGTGCCACCAGCAGAGAGAGACATCGCCCGGGTCAGCCCCAGCATTTT. Protein product: CATSRERHRPGQPQHF.

This rearrangement joins TRBV7-5 to TRBJ1-3; TRBD1 is the table's D call and was not checked against the DNA. TRBV7-5 is deemed a pseudogene. This CDR3 has 15 residues. The CDR3 spells CASSPWDSSGNTIYF. CDR3 coding DNA: TGTGCCAGCAGCCCTTGGGACAGCTCTGGAAACACCATATATTTT.

The chain is built from TRBV6-8 and TRBJ2-5, with 10 bases identical to TRBD1. The CDR3 consists of 14 residues. Germline CDR1 and CDR2: MNHGY and SAAAGT. With V trimmed by 5 bases and J by 4 bases, 4 bases remained unmatched. The CDR3 DNA follows: TGTGCCAGCAGTAGACAGGGGGCGGGAGAGACCCAGTACTTC. Its protein product is CASSRQGAGETQYF.

The V and J genes are TRBV1 and TRBJ1-5; the table's D call of TRBD1 was not tested on the DNA. TRBV1 constitutes a pseudogene. CDR3 length: 14 amino acids. The CDR3 coding sequence is TGCGCCAGCAGCCAAGATTCAGGGGTTCAGCCCCAGCATTTT. Encoded protein: CASSQDSGVQPQHF.

The chain combines TRBV11-3 with TRBJ2-5; weak D call: TRBD2 (6 bases). The CDR3 consists of 16 residues. The V gene lost 6 bases and the J gene lost 6 bases, with 23 bases spanning the gap. Germline values: CDR1 SGHNT, CDR2 YENEEA. Here the CDR3 reads CASRLSSMGGAKTQYF. CDR3 coding DNA: TGTGCCAGCAGGCTGTCTTCCATGGGGGGTGCGAAGACCCAGTACTTC. The complete variable domain, with remaining parts taken from reference TRBV11-3 and TRBJ2-5, reads EAGVVQSPRYKIIEKKQPVAFWCNPISGHNTLYWYLQNLGQGPELLIRYENEEAVDDSQLPKDRFSAERLKGVDSTLKIQPAELGDSAVYLCASRLSSMGGAKTQYFGPGTRLLVL.

V and J are TRBV5-1 and TRBJ1-6; D call uncertain. From germline, CDR1 is SGHRS and CDR2 YFSETQ. This CDR3 contains 16 residues. The ends were cut back, 0 bases at V and 0 bases at J, with 7 bases in the middle. The CDR3 coding sequence is TGCGCCAGCAGCTTGGATCAGAGCTCCTATAATTCACCCCTCCACTTT. Its protein product is CASSLDQSSYNSPLHF.

The chain recombines TRBV5-1 with TRBJ1-3; D is ambiguous. Germline V gene lookup returns CDR1 SGHRS and CDR2 YFSETQ. CDR3 length: 16 residues. Trimming left V 4 bases short and J 4 bases short, with 18 bases between. The CDR3 spells CASSPHTGGPGNTIYF. The CDR3 DNA sequence: TGCGCCAGCAGCCCCCATACTGGTGGACCAGGAAACACCATATATTTT.

The chain uses TRBV11-3 and TRBJ1-2; maybe TRBD1 (5 bases). This CDR3 has 14 residues. CDR1 and CDR2 from the germline V gene are SGHNT and YENEEA. Trimming cost V 4 bases and J 5 bases, with 14 bases left between them. This CDR3 is CASSSYSTDYGYTF. The CDR3 nucleotides are TGTGCCAGCAGCTCCTACTCGACAGATTATGGCTACACCTTC.

The chain couples TRBV11-3 to TRBJ1-6; TRBD1 is a possible D gene (6 bases). Germline V gene sequence: CDR1 SGHNT, CDR2 YENEEA. The V end was cut by 5 bases, the J end by 8 bases, with 22 bases between. This CDR3 contains 17 residues. CDR3 nucleotides: TGTGCCAGCAGCATGAACCCCACAGGGAGGGTAGATTCACCCCTCCACTTT. Its translation: CASSMNPTGRVDSPLHF.

The chain has TRBV6-8 and TRBJ1-1; D call uncertain. CDR3 size: 14 residues. Germline V gene data show CDR1 as MNHGY and CDR2 as SAAAGT. V gave up 8 bases and J gave up 1 base, with 14 bases separating them. CDR3 DNA sequence: TGTGCCAGCCTACTTTGGTCATCGAACACTGAAGCTTTCTTT. It yields the protein CASLLWSSNTEAFF.

The chain combines TRBV11-3 with TRBJ2-7; 8 bases align to TRBD2. CDR1 and CDR2 from the germline V gene are SGHNT and YENEEA. V lost 2 bases and J lost 2; bases outside the gene matches: 5. The CDR3 is made up of 15 amino acids. CDR3 sequence reads: CASSLSVAGTYEQYF. As DNA, the CDR3 is TGTGCCAGCAGCTTAAGTGTAGCGGGAACCTACGAGCAGTACTTC.

The rearrangement links TRBV5-1 to TRBJ2-7; 7 bases map to TRBD1. The CDR3 extends over 14 amino acids. Germline V lookup: CDR1 SGHRS, CDR2 YFSETQ. V lost 2 bases, J lost 6 bases, and 8 bases stayed unmatched. The DNA of the CDR3 is TGCGCCAGCAGCTTCGGGACAGCCACTAGCGAGCAGTACGTC. This encodes CASSFGTATSEQYV.

The chain combines TRBV9 with TRBJ1-1; no clear D gene. The V gene lost 4 bases and the J gene lost 6 bases, with 16 bases spanning the gap. Per the germline V gene, CDR1 is SGDLS and CDR2 is YYNGEE. This CDR3 has 14 residues. The CDR3 region is CASSPAWGLAEAFF. CDR3 in DNA: TGTGCCAGCAGCCCCGCATGGGGTTTGGCTGAAGCTTTCTTT. Complete variable domain (other parts from reference TRBV9 and TRBJ1-1): DSGVTQTPKHLITATGQRVTLRCSPRSGDLSVYWYQQSLDQGLQFLIQYYNGEERAKGNILERFSAQQFPDLHSELNLSSLELGDSALYFCASSPAWGLAEAFFGQGTRLTVV.

This rearrangement joins TRBV22-1 to TRBJ2-7; TRBD1 is the table's D call and was not checked against the DNA. TRBV22-1 is shown as a pseudogene. CDR3 length: 13 amino acids. The CDR3 nucleotides are TGTGCCAGCAGTTTAAAGCAGGGCCACGAGCAGTACTTC. Its protein product is CASSLKQGHEQYF.

The V gene is TRBV5-1, the J gene TRBJ1-4, with TRBD1 matching over 7 bases. CDR1 is SGHRS, CDR2 YFSETQ, per germline. After removal of 2 bases from V and 8 bases from J, the junction contained 6 bases not matched to a gene. The CDR3 runs to 14 residues. The CDR3 spells CASSFGGQREKLFF. CDR3 in DNA: TGCGCCAGCAGCTTTGGGGGACAGAGGGAAAAACTGTTTTTT.

The gene calls are TRBV23-1 and TRBJ2-2, with 9 positions matching TRBD2. TRBV23-1 is labeled an ORF, and its function is uncertain. CDR3 length equals 16 residues. The V segment lost 6 bases and the J segment 0 bases; nucleotides outside the gene matches: 5. The CDR3 loop is CASSRIAGANTGELFF. DNA for the CDR3: TGCGCCAGCAGCCGTATAGCGGGGGCGAACACCGGGGAGCTGTTTTTT.

The chain recombines TRBV19 with TRBJ1-2; 8 bases are a match to TRBD1. Germline values: CDR1 LNHDA, CDR2 SQIVND (reference sequence). There are 14 residues in the CDR3. With 2 bases clipped from V and 5 bases from J, the junction kept 4 bases outside the gene matches. The CDR3 DNA follows: TGTGCCAGTAGTATACCAGGGGGCAGATATGGCTACACCTTC. This translates into CASSIPGGRYGYTF.

The CDR3 is CASSYSGISGNTIYF. The CDR3, as DNA: TGTGCCAGCAGTTACTCCGGGATTTCTGGAAACACCATATATTTT. This chain links TRBV6-8 with TRBJ1-3, with no clear D. The CDR3 is made up of 15 amino acids. V lost 0 bases and J 1 base, leaving 7 bases between the germline ends. CDR1 is MNHGY and CDR2 is SAAAGT in the germline V gene.

This clone was counted only a few times. The chain uses TRBV12-2 and TRBJ1-3; TRBD1 is the table's D call, not checked against the DNA. TRBV12-2 is a documented pseudogene. The CDR3 covers 14 residues. For the CDR3, the DNA is TGTGCCGGAACACACAGGCGCTCTGGAAACACCATATATTTT. This translates into CAGTHRRSGNTIYF.

V usage is TRBV6-8 and J usage is TRBJ1-1; no clear D gene. The CDR3 contains 13 residues. Trimming took off 6 bases at V and 0 bases at J, with 8 bases between the two ends. CDR1 MNHGY and CDR2 SAAAGT come from the germline V gene. For the CDR3, the DNA is TGTGCCAGCAGCCCCAACATGAACACTGAAGCTTTCTTT. This translates into CASSPNMNTEAFF.

This chain joins TRBV11-3 and TRBJ2-5, with a weak D call TRBD2 (7 bases). This CDR3 has 16 residues. Germline CDR1 SGHNT, CDR2 YENEEA. Trimming removed 5 bases at V and 2 bases at J, with 18 bases between. CDR3 region: CASSPIGGGAQETQYF. The CDR3 nucleotides are TGTGCCAGCAGCCCCATCGGTGGGGGGGCTCAAGAGACCCAGTACTTC.

The J gene is TRBJ1-1, the V gene TRBV7-6; D may be TRBD1 (5 bases). Per the germline V gene, CDR1 is SGHVS and CDR2 is FNYEAQ. CDR3 length: 14 residues. Trimming pared 3 bases from V and 0 bases from J, leaving 8 bases between. The CDR3 region has the DNA TGTGCCAGCAGCTTGACAGCCATGAACACTGAAGCTTTCTTT. This translates into CASSLTAMNTEAFF.